This TCR beta chain was captured by sequencing in a study of shared clonotypes between healthy human individuals. Generated by immunoSEQ multiplex PCR, the TCRdb table keeps only in-frame clones and is missing some. The table lists hundreds of thousands of clones, more than 95% of them singletons, with around 0.06% in the top ten. Within Nashville, Tennessee resided all donors, each a Caucasian adult. The ends were cut back, 4 bases at V and 3 bases at J, with 22 bases in the middle. Germline V gene sequence: CDR1 SGHDT, CDR2 YYEEEE. The length of the CDR3 is 17 residues. The sample consisted of naive CD4+ T cells sorted from blood. The subset here: CD45RA+ positively selected. This receptor was taken from a woman in her 30s in good health. This chain joins TRBV5-6 and TRBJ1-1; TRBD1 might be the D (6 bases). This chain's CDR3 is CASSQDWGAIGDTEAFF. CDR3 DNA: TGTGCCAGCAGCCAGGATTGGGGGGCGATTGGGGACACTGAAGCTTTCTTT.